The clone carrying this T cell receptor beta chain was counted a few times. Its cognate antigen is unknown. The record originates from a study of beta chain features in type 1 diabetes. Study background: Examination spanned approximately 110 million sorted cells from all samples. Study-level results: In patients and controls equally, PCR might favor templates that are shorter.

Every bit of the isolated RNA underwent reverse transcription, so sequencing read expressed TCRB transcripts. Generated by immunoSEQ multiplex PCR, the TCRdb table keeps only in-frame clones and is missing some. This table holds 200,000 to 250,000 clones, 9.6% found once. The CDR3 runs to 14 residues. Trimming took off 4 bases at V and 2 bases at J, with 12 bases between the two ends. Per germline, CDR1 SGDLS and CDR2 YYNGEE. Donors contributed one heparinised blood draw apiece, averaging about 116 mL. Cells sorted by CD45RO/CCR7/CD25/CD127/CD95/CD27 comprised CD4+ naive, central memory, regulatory and stem cell-like memory cells.

The chain couples TRBV9 to TRBJ2-5; D perhaps matches TRBD2 (6 bases). Sequencing input: naive CD4+ T cells from blood. This TCR was sampled from a woman aged 18-29 years in good health. The CDR3 sequence is CASSRDSIQETQYF. The CDR3 region has the DNA TGTGCCAGCAGCCGGGACTCTATTCAAGAGACCCAGTACTTC.